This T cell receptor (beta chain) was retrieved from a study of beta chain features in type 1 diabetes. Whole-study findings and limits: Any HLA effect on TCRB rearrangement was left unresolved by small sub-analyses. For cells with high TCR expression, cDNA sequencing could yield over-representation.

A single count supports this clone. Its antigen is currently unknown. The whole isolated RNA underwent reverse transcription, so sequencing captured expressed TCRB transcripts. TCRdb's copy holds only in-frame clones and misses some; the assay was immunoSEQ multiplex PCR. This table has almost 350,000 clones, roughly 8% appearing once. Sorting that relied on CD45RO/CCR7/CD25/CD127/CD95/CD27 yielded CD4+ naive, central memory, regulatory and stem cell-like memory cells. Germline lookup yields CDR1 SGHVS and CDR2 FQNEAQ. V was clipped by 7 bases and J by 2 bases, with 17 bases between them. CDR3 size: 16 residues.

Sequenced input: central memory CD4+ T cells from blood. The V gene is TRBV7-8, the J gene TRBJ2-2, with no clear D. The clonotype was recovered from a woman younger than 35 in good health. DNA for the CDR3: TGTGCCAGCATGGTGGGGAAACGACACAACACCGGGGAGCTGTTTTTT. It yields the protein CASMVGKRHNTGELFF. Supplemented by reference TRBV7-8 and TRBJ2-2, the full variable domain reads GAGVSQSPRYKVAKRGQDVALRCDPISGHVSLFWYQQALGQGPEFLTYFQNEAQLDKSGLPSDRFFAERPEGSVSTLKIQRTQQEDSAVYLCASMVGKRHNTGELFFGEGSRLTVL.